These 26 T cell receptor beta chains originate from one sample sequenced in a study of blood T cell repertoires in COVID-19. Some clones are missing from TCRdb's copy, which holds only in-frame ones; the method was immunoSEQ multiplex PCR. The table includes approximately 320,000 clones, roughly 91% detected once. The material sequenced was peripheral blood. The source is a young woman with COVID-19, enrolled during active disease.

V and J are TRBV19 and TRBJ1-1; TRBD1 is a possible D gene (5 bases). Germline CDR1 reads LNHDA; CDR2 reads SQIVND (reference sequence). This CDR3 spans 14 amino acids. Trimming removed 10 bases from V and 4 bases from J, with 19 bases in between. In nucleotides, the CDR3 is TGTGCCACCTCGGCGGGAGCCGGGGGCACTGAAGCTTTCTTT. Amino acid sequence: CATSAGAGGTEAFF.

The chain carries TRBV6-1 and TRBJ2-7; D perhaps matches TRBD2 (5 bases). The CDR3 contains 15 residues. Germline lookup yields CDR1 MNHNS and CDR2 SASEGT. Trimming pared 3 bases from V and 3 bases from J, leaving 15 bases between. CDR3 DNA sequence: TGTGCCAGCAGTGAGAGAGGAGCGGCAGGCTACGAGCAGTACTTC. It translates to CASSERGAAGYEQYF.

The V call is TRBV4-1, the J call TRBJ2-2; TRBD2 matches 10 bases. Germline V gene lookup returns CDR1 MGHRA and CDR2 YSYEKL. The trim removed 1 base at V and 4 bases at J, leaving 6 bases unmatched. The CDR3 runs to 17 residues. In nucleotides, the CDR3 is TGCGCCAGCAGCCAAGGACTAGCGGGTTTCACCACCGGGGAGCTGTTTTTT. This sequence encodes CASSQGLAGFTTGELFF.

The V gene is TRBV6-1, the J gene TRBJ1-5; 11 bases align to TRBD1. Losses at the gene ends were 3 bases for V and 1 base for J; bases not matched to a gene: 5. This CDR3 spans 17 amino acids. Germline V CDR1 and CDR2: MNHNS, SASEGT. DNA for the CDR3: TGTGCCAGCAGTGAGTATGGGACAGGGGGGAGCAATCAGCCCCAGCATTTT. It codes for CASSEYGTGGSNQPQHF.

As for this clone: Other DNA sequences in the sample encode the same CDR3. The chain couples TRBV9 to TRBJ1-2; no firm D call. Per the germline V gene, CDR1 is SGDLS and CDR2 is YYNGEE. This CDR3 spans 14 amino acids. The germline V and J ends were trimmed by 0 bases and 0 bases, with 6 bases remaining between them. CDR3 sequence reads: CASSVGRANYGYTF. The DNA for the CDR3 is TGTGCCAGCAGCGTAGGGAGGGCTAACTATGGCTACACCTTC.

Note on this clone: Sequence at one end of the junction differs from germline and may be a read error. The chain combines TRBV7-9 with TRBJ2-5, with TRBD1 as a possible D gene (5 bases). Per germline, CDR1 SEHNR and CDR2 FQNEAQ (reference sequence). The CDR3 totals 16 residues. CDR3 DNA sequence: TGTGTCAGCAGCGACTCAGGGCCAAAAGCTTTGGGGACCCAGTACTTC. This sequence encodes CVSSDSGPKALGTQYF.

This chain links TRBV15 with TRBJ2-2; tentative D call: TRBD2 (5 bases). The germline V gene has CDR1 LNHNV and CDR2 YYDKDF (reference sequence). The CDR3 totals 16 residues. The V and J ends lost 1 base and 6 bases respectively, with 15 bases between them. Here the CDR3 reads CATSRAEAGVSGELFF. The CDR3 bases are TGTGCCACCAGCAGAGCGGAGGCTGGAGTCTCCGGGGAGCTGTTTTTT.

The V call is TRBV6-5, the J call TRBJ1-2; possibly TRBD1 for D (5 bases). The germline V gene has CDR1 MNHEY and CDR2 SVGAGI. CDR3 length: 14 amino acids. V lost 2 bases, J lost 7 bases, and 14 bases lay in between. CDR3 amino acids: CASSYRQPGGGYTF. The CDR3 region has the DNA TGTGCCAGCAGTTACCGACAACCGGGGGGTGGCTACACCTTC.

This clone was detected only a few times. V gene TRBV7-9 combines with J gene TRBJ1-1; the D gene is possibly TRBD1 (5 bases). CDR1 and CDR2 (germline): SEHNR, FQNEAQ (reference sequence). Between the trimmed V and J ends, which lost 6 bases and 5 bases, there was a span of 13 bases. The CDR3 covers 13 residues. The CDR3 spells CASRGRLGTEAFF. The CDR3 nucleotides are TGTGCCAGCAGGGGGCGCCTGGGGACTGAAGCTTTCTTT.

CDR3 region: CASSLGARQPQHF. In nucleotides, the CDR3 is TGTGCCAGCAGCTTGGGGGCGCGTCAGCCCCAGCATTTT. This chain uses TRBV7-9 with TRBJ1-5; TRBD1 might be the D (6 bases). V lost 3 bases to trimming and J lost 6 bases, with 9 bases between them. Per germline, CDR1 SEHNR and CDR2 FQNEAQ (reference sequence). The CDR3 consists of 13 residues. The complete variable domain, with remaining parts taken from reference TRBV7-9 and TRBJ1-5, reads DTGVSQNPRHKITKRGQNVTFRCDPISEHNRLYWYRQTLGQGPEFLTYFQNEAQLEKSRLLSDRFSAERPKGSFSTLEIQRTEQGDSAMYLCASSLGARQPQHFGDGTRLSIL.

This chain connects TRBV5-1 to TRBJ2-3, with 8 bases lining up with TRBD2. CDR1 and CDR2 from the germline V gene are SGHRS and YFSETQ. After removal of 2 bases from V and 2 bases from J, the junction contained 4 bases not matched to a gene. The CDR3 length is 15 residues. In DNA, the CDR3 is TGCGCCAGCAGCTTAAAGCGGGGGACCACAGATACGCAGTATTTT. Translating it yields CASSLKRGTTDTQYF.

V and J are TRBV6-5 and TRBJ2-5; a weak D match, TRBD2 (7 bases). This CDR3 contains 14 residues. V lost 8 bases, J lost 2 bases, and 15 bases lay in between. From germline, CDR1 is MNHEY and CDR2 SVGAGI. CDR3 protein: CASRGALNQETQYF. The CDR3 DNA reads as TGTGCCAGCCGGGGGGCGCTTAATCAAGAGACCCAGTACTTC.

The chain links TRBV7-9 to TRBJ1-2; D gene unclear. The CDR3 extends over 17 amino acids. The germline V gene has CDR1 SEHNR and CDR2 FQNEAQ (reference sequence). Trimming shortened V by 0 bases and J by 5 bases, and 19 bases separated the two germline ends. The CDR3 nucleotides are TGTGCCAGCAGCTTAGCTCCCGAAACCCCCCTCGGGTATGGCTACACCTTC. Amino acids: CASSLAPETPLGYGYTF.

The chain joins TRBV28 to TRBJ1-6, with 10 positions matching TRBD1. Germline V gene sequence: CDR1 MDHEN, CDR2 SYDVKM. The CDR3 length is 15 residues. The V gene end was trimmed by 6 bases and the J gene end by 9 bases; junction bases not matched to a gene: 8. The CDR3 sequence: CASRRRDRGPSPLHF. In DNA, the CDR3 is TGTGCCAGCAGGAGGCGTGACAGGGGGCCTTCACCCCTCCACTTT.

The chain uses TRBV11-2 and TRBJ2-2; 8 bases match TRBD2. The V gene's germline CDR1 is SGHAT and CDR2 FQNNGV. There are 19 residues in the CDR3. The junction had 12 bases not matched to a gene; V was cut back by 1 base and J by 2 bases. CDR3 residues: CASSLVGWASGFNTGELFF. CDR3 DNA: TGTGCCAGCAGCTTAGTGGGGTGGGCTAGCGGGTTTAACACCGGGGAGCTGTTTTTT.

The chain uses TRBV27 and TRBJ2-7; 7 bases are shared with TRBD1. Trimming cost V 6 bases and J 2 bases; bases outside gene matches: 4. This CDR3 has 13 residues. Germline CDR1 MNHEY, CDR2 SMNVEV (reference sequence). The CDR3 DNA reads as TGTGCCAGCAGCCCGACAGGGACCTACGAGCAGTACTTC. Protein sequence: CASSPTGTYEQYF.

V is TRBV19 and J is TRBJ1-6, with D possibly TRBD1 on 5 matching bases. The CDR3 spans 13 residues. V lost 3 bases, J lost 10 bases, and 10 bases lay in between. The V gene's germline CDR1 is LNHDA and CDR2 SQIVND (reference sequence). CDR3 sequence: CASSIGGESPLHF. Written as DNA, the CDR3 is TGTGCCAGTAGTATTGGGGGGGAATCACCCCTCCACTTT.

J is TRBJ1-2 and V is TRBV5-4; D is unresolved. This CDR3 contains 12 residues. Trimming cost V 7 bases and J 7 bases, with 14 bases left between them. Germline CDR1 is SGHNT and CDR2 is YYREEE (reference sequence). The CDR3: CASRAGSAGYTF. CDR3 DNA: TGTGCCAGCCGTGCGGGGTCCGCTGGCTACACCTTC.

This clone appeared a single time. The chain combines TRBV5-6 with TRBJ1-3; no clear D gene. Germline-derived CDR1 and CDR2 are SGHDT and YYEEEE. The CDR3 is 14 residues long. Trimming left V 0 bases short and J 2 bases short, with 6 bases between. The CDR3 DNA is TGTGCCAGCAGCTTGGTCGCAGCTGGAAACACCATATATTTT. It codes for CASSLVAAGNTIYF.

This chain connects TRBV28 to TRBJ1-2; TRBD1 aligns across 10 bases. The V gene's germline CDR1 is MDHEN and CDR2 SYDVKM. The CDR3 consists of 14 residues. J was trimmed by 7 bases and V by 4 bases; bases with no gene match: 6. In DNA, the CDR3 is TGTGCCAGCAGTTCCCACGGGACAGGGGTTGGCTACACCTTC. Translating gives CASSSHGTGVGYTF.

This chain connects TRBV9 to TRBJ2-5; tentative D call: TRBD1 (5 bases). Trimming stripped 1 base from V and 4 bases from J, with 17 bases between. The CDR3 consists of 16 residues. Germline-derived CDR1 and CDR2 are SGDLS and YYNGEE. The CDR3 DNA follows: TGTGCCAGCAGCGTAAGGCCAGGGAAGGTCGGAGAGACCCAGTACTTC. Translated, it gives CASSVRPGKVGETQYF.

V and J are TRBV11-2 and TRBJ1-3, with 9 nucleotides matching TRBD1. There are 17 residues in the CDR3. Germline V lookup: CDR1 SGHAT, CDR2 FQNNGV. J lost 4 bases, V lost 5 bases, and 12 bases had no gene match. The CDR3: CASSPTPGTGLGNTIYF. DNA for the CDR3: TGTGCCAGCAGCCCCACGCCCGGGACAGGGTTGGGAAACACCATATATTTT.

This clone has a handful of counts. CDR3 nucleotide sequence: TGTGCCAGCTCCCCTAACAGGGTGGGGCTATATGGCTACACCTTC. Protein: CASSPNRVGLYGYTF. The chain employs TRBV18 and TRBJ1-2; possible D gene TRBD1, 6 bases. CDR1 is KGHSH and CDR2 is LQKENI in the germline V gene. Trimming stripped 6 bases from V and 5 bases from J, with 19 bases between. This CDR3 is built from 15 residues.

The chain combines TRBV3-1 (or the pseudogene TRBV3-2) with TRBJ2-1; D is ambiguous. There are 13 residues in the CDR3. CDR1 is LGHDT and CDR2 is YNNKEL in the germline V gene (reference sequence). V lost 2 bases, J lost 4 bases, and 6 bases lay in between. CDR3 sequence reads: CASSQILYNEQFF. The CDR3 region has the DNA TGTGCCAGCAGCCAAATTCTATACAATGAGCAGTTCTTC.

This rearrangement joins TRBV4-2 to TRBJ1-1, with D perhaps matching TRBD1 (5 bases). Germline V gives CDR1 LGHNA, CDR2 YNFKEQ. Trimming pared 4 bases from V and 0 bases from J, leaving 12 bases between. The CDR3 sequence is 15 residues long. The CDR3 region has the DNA TGTGCCAGCAGCCCAACGGGGGTCATGAACACTGAAGCTTTCTTT. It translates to CASSPTGVMNTEAFF.

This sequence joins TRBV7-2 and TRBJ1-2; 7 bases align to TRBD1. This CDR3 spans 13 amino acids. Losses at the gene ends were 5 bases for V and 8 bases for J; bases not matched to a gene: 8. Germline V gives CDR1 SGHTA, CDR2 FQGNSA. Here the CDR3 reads CASSPDRAEGYTF. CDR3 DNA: TGTGCCAGCAGCCCTGACAGGGCGGAAGGCTACACCTTC.